This T cell receptor beta chain stems from a study of regulatory T cells in long-lasting Graves disease. Notes on the study in general: Persistent disease samples used TRBV28, TRBJ1-2 and TRBJ2-5 preferentially.

V gave up 2 bases and J gave up 1 base; unmatched junction bases: 5. Germline V gene sequence: CDR1 SGHTA, CDR2 FQGTGA. The CDR3 loop spans 16 amino acids. This clonotype was seen repeatedly, ten times or more. The antigen is unknown. TCR beta libraries were built with iRepertoire HTBI primers and Arm-PCR of CDR3 regions. Each CDR3 protein is one row after TCRdb ran MiXCR on the multiplex PCR reads. The profile covers around 480,000 distinct CDR3 sequences, with roughly 15% appearing a single time and 9.5% to 15% taken by the ten largest. Sample time point: newly diagnosed GD, antithyroid drugs for less than 3 months. With RNA extracted from PBMCs as input, the TCR library was made. This same sample was also taken into another study, of T cells in Graves' hyperthyroidism and ophthalmopathy. Per that paper: The TCR CDR3 first-round RT-PCR relied on the HTBI primer set. Blood held most thyroid clonotypes expanded above 0.001 frequency. Model predictions of ophthalmopathy came a median approximately 6.8 months before onset.

The input for sequencing was peripheral blood mononuclear cells (PBMCs), taken at new diagnosis, from a patient treated with antithyroid drugs. The receptor's source is a man aged 40-50 years with Graves disease. J is TRBJ2-3 and V is TRBV7-3, with 8 nucleotides matching TRBD2. The chain's CDR3 is CASSLFGREGTDTQYF. CDR3 coding DNA: TGTGCCAGCAGCTTATTCGGGCGGGAGGGCACAGATACGCAGTATTTT.